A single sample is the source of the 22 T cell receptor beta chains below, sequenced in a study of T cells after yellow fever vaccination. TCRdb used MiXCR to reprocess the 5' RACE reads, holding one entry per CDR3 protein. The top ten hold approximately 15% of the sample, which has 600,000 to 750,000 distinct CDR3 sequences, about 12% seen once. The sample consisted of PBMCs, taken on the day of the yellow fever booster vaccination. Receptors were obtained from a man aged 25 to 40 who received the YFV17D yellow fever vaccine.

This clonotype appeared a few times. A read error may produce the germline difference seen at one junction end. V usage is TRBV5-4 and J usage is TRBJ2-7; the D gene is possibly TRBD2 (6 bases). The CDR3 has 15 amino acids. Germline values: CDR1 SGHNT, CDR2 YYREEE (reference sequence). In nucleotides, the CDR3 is TGTGCCAGCACCTTGCGGGGACGGATGTCCTACGAGCAGTACTTC. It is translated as CASTLRGRMSYEQYF.

The chain's CDR3 is CAINQGTNNEQFF. The CDR3 DNA reads TGTGCCATCAACCAGGGGACTAACAATGAGCAGTTCTTC. The chain recombines TRBV10-3 with TRBJ2-1; the D gene is possibly TRBD2 (7 bases). The CDR3 loop spans 13 amino acids. Germline CDR1 and CDR2: ENHRY and SYGVKD. Trimming pared 7 bases from V and 5 bases from J, leaving 12 bases between.

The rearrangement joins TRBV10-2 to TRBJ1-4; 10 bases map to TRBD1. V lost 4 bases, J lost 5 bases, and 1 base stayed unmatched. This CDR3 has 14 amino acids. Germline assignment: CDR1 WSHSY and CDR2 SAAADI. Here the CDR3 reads CASSGGQGNEKLFF. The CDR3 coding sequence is TGCGCCAGCAGTGGGGGACAGGGGAATGAAAAACTGTTTTTT.

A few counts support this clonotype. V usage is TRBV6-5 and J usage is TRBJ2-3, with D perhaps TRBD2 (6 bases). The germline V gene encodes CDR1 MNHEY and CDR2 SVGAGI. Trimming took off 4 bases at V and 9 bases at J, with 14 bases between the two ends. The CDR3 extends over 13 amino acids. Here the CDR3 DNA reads TGTGCCAGCAGTTTGACGGGACTCCAAACGCAGTATTTT. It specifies CASSLTGLQTQYF.

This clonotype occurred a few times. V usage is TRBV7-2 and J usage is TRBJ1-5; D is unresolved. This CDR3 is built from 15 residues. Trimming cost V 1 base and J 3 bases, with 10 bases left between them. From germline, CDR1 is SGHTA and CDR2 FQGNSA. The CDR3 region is CASSLVGQFNQPQHF. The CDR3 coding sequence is TGTGCCAGCAGCTTAGTCGGTCAGTTCAATCAGCCCCAGCATTTT.

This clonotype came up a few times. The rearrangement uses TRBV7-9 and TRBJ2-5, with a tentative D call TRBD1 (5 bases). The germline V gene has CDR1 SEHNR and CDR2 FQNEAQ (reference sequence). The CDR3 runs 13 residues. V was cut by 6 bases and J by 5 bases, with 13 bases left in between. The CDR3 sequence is CASSSDTVETQYF. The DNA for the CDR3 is TGTGCCAGCAGTTCGGACACCGTGGAGACCCAGTACTTC. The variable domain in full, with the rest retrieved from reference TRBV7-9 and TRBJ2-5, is DTGVSQNPRHKITKRGQNVTFRCDPISEHNRLYWYRQTLGQGPEFLTYFQNEAQLEKSRLLSDRFSAERPKGSFSTLEIQRTEQGDSAMYLCASSSDTVETQYFGPGTRLLVL.

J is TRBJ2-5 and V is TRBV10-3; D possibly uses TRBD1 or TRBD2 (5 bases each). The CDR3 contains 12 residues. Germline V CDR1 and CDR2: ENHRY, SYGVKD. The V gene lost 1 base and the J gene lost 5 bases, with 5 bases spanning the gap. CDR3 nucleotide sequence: TGTGCCATCAGTGAGTGGGGGGAGACCCAGTACTTC. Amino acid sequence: CAISEWGETQYF.

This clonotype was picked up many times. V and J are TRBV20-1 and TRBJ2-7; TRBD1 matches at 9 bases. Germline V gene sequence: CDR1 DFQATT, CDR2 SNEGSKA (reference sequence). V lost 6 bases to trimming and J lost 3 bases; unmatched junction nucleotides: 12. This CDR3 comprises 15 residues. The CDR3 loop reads CSANRPTGGGYEQYF. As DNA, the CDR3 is TGCAGTGCCAACCGACCCACAGGGGGCGGCTACGAGCAGTACTTC.

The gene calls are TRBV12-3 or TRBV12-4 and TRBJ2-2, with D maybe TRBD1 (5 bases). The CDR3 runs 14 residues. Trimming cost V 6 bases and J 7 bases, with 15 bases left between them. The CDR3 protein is CASSPTQGSGELFF. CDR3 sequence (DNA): TGTGCCAGCAGCCCCACGCAGGGTAGCGGGGAGCTGTTTTTT.

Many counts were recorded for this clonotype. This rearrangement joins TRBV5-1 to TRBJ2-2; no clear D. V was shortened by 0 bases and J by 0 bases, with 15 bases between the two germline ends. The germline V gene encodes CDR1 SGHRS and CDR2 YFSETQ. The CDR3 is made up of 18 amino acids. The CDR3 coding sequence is TGCGCCAGCAGCTTGGGTGGGATGGCCCAGGCGAACACCGGGGAGCTGTTTTTT. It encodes CASSLGGMAQANTGELFF.

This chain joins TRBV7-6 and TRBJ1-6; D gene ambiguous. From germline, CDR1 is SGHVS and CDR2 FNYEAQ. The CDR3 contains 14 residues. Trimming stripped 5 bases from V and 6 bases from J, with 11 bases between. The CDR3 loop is CASSQTLANSPLHF. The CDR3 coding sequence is TGTGCCAGCAGCCAGACACTCGCTAATTCACCCCTCCACTTT.

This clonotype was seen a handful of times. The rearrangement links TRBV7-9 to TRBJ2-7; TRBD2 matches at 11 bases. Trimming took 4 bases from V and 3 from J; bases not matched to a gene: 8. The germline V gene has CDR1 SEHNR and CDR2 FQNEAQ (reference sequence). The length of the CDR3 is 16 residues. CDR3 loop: CASSSKLAGEFYEQYF. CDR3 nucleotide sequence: TGTGCCAGCAGCTCCAAACTAGCGGGAGAATTCTACGAGCAGTACTTC.

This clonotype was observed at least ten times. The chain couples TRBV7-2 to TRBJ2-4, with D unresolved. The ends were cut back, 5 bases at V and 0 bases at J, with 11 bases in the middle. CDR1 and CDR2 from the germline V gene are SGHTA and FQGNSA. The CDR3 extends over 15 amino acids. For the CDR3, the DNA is TGTGCCAGCAGCCTAAGTCCAATAGCCAAAAACATTCAGTACTTC. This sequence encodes CASSLSPIAKNIQYF.

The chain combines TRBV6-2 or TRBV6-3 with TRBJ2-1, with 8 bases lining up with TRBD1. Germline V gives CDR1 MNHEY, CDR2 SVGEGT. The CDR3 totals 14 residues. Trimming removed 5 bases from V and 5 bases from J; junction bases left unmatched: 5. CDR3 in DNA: TGTGCCAGCAGTCGCGACAGGGGTCACAATGAGCAGTTCTTC. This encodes CASSRDRGHNEQFF.

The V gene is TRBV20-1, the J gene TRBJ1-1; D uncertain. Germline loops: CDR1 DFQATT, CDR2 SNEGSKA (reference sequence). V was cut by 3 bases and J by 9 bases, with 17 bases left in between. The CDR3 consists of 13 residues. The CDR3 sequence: CSASLRSSTKAFF. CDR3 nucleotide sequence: TGCAGTGCTAGCCTGAGGAGCTCCACGAAAGCTTTCTTT.

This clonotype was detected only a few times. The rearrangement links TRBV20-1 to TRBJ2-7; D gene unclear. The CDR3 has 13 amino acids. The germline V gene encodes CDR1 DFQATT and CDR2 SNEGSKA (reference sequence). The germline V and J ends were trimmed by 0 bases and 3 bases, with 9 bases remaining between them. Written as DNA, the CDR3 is TGCAGTGCTAGAGATGGGTCCCTCTACGAGCAGTACTTC. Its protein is CSARDGSLYEQYF.

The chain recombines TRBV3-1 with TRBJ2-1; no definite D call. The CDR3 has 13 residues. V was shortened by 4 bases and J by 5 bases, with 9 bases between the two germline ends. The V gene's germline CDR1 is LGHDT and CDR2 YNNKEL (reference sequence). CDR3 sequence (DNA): TGTGCCAGCAGCCCCGATGGCCACAATGAGCAGTTCTTC. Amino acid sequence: CASSPDGHNEQFF.

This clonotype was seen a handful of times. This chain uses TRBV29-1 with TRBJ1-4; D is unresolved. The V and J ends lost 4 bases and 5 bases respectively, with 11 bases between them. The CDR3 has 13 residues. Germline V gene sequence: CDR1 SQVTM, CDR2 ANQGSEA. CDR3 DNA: TGCAGCGTTGGGGAACAGCTAAATGAAAAACTGTTTTTT. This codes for CSVGEQLNEKLFF.

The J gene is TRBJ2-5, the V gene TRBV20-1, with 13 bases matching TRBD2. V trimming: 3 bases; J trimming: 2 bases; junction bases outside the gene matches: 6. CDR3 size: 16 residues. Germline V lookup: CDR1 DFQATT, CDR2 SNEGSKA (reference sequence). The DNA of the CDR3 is TGCAGTGCTAGCCCGACTAGCGGGAGGCCACAAGAGACCCAGTACTTC. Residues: CSASPTSGRPQETQYF.

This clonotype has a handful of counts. In DNA form, the CDR3 reads TGTGCCACTAGAGAGGGTCTGGCTGAAGCTTTCTTT. This encodes CATREGLAEAFF. The gene calls are TRBV6-5 and TRBJ1-1; D gene uncertain. Trimming removed 10 bases at V and 6 bases at J, with 15 bases between. This CDR3 comprises 12 residues. Germline V gene sequence: CDR1 MNHEY, CDR2 SVGAGI.

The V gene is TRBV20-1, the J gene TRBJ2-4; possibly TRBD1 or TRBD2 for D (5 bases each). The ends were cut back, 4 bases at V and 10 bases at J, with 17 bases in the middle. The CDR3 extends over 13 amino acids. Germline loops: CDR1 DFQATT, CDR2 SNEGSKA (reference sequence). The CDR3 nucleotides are TGCAGTGCTATTGTCAAGGGGAGCCGGATTCAGTACTTC. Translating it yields CSAIVKGSRIQYF.

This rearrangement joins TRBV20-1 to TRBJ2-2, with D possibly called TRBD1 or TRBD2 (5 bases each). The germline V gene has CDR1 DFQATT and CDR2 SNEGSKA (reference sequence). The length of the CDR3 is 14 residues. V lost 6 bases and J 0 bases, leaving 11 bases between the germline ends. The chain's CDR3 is CSAGKGPNTGELFF. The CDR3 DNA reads TGCAGTGCGGGAAAGGGACCGAACACCGGGGAGCTGTTTTTT.